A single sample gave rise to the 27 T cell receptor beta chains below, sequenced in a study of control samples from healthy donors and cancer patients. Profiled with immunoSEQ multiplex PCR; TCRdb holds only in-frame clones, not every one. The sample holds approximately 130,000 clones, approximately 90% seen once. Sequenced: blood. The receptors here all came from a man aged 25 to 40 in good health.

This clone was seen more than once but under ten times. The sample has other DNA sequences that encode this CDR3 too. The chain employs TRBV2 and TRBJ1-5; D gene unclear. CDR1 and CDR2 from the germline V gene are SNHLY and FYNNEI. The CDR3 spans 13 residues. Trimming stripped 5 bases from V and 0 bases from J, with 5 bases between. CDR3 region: CASSTYSNQPQHF. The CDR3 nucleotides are TGTGCCAGCAGTACTTATAGCAATCAGCCCCAGCATTTT.

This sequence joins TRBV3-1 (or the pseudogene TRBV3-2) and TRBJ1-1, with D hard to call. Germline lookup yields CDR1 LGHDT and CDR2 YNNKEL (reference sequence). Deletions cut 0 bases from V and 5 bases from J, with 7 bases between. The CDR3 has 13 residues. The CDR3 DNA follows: TGTGCCAGCAGCCAAGATAGTCGGACTGAAGCTTTCTTT. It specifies CASSQDSRTEAFF.

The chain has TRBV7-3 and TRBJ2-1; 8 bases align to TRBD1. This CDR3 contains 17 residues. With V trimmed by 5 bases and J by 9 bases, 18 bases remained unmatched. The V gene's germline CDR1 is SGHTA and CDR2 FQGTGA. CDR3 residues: CASSPPPGTGGKGEQFF. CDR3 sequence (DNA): TGTGCCAGCAGCCCGCCTCCCGGGACAGGAGGAAAGGGTGAGCAGTTCTTC.

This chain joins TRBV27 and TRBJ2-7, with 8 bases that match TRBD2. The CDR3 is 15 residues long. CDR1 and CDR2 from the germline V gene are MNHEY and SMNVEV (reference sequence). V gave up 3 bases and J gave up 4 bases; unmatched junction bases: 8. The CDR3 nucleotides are TGTGCCAGCAGTTTTACTCTGGCGGGGGGATACGAGCAGTACTTC. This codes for CASSFTLAGGYEQYF.

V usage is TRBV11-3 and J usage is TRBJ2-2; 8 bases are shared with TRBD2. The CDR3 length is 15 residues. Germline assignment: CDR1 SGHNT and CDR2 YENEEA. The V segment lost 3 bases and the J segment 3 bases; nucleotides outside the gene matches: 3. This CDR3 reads CASSLRGADTGELFF. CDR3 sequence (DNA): TGTGCCAGCAGCTTGCGGGGGGCCGACACCGGGGAGCTGTTTTTT. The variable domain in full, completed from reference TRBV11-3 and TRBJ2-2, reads EAGVVQSPRYKIIEKKQPVAFWCNPISGHNTLYWYLQNLGQGPELLIRYENEEAVDDSQLPKDRFSAERLKGVDSTLKIQPAELGDSAVYLCASSLRGADTGELFFGEGSRLTVL.

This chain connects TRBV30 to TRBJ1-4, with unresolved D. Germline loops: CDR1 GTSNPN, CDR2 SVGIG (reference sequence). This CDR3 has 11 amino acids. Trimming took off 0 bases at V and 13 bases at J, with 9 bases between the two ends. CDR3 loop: CAWSVSDGLFF. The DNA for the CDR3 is TGTGCCTGGAGTGTATCAGACGGACTGTTTTTT. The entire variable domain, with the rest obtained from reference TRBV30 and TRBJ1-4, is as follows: SQTIHQWPATLVQPVGSPLSLECTVEGTSNPNLYWYRQAAGRGLQLLFYSVGIGQISSEVPQNLSASRPQDRQFILSSKKLLLSDSGFYLCAWSVSDGLFFGSGTQLSVL.

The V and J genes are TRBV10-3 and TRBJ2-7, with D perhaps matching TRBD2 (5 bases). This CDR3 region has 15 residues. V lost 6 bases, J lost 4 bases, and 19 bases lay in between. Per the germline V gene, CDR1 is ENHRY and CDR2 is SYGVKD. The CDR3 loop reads CAIRTPLGEVYEQYF. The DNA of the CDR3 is TGTGCCATCAGGACGCCCTTGGGAGAGGTGTACGAGCAGTACTTC.

In nucleotides, the CDR3 is TGTGCCAGCAGCTTGGGCAGCTCTGGAAACACCATATATTTT. This sequence encodes CASSLGSSGNTIYF. This chain uses TRBV5-4 with TRBJ1-3, with D uncertain. The CDR3 contains 14 residues. The V end was cut by 0 bases, the J end by 0 bases, with 4 bases between. From germline, CDR1 is SGHNT and CDR2 YYREEE (reference sequence).

Here the CDR3 DNA reads TGTGCCCAGGCGGCTTTGCCCACCGGGGAGCTGTTTTTT. Its translation: CAQAALPTGELFF. This sequence joins TRBV30 and TRBJ2-2; D unresolved. The length of the CDR3 is 13 residues. CDR1 and CDR2 from the germline V gene are GTSNPN and SVGIG (reference sequence). Trimming cost V 8 bases and J 4 bases, with 14 bases left between them.

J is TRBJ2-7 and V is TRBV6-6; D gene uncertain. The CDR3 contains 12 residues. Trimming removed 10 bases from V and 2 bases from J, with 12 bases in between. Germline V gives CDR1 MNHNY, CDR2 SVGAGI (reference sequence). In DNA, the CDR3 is TGTGCCACCGTCGACGGAGCCTACGAGCAGTACTTC. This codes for CATVDGAYEQYF.

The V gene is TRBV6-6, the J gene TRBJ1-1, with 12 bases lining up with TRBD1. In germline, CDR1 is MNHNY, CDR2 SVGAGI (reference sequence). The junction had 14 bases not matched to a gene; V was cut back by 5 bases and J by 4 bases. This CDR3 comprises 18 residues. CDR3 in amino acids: CASSLEPGQGAGGTEAFF. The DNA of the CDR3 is TGTGCCAGCAGTCTCGAACCGGGACAGGGGGCAGGGGGCACTGAAGCTTTCTTT.

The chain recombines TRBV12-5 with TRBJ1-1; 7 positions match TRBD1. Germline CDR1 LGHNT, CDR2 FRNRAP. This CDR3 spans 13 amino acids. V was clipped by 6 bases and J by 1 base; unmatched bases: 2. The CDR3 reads CASGRQGNTEAFF. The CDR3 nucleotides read TGTGCTAGTGGGAGACAGGGGAACACTGAAGCTTTCTTT.

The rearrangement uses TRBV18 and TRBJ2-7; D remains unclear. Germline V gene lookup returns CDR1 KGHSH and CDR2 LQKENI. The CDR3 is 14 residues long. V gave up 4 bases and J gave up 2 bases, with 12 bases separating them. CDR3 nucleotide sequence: TGTGCCAGCTCACAAGACACCAAGGCCTACGAGCAGTACTTC. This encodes CASSQDTKAYEQYF.

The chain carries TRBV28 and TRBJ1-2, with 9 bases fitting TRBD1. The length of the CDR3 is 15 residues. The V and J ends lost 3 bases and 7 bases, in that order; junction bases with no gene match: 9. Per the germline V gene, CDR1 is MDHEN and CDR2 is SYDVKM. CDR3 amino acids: CASSFILMTGGGYTF. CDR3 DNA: TGTGCCAGCAGTTTTATTCTGATGACAGGGGGTGGCTACACCTTC.

This CDR3 is CASSNNEGLGLFF. In DNA form, the CDR3 reads TGTGCCAGCAGCAATAATGAGGGACTAGGACTGTTTTTT. The chain carries TRBV7-9 and TRBJ1-4, with D possibly TRBD1 on 5 matching bases. The CDR3 consists of 13 residues. Germline lookup yields CDR1 SEHNR and CDR2 FQNEAQ (reference sequence). V was shortened by 5 bases and J by 13 bases, with 17 bases between the two germline ends.

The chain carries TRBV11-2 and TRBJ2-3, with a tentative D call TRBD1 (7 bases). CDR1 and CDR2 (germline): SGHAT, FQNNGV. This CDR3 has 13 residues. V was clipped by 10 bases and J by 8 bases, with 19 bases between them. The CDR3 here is CATLAGGGPTQYF. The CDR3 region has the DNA TGTGCCACCTTAGCCGGAGGGGGCCCTACGCAGTATTTT. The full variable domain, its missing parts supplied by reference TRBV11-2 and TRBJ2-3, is EAGVAQSPRYKIIEKRQSVAFWCNPISGHATLYWYQQILGQGPKLLIQFQNNGVVDDSQLPKDRFSAERLKGVDSTLKIQPAKLEDSAVYLCATLAGGGPTQYFGPGTRLTVL.

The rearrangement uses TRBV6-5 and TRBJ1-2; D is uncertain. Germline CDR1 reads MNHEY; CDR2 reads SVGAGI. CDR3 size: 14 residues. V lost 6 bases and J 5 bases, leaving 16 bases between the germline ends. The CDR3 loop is CASRPDLAGYGYTF. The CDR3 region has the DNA TGTGCCAGCAGGCCCGATTTGGCGGGATATGGCTACACCTTC.

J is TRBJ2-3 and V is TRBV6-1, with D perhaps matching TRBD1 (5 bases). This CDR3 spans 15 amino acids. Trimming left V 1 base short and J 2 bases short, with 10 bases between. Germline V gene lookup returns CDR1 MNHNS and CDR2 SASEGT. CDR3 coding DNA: TGTGCCAGCAGTGAAGGACAGCTATCCACAGATACGCAGTATTTT. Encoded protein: CASSEGQLSTDTQYF.

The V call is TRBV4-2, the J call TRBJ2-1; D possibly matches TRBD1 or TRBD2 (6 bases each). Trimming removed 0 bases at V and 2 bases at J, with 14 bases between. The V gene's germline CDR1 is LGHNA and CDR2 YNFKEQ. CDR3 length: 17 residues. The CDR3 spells CASSQDLGGRAYNEQFF. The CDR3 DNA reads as TGTGCCAGCAGCCAAGATCTAGGGGGGCGAGCCTACAATGAGCAGTTCTTC.

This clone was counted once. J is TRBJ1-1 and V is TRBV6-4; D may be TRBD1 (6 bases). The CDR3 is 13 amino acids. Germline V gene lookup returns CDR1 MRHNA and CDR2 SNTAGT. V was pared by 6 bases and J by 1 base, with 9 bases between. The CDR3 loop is CASSLDRNTEAFF. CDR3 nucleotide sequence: TGTGCCAGCAGCCTGGACAGGAACACTGAAGCTTTCTTT.

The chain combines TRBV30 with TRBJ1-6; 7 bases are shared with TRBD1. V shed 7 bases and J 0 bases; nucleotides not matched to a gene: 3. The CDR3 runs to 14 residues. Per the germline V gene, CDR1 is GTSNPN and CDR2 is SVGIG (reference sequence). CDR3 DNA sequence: TGTGCCTTGTACAGGGGCTCCTATAATTCACCCCTCCACTTT. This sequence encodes CALYRGSYNSPLHF.

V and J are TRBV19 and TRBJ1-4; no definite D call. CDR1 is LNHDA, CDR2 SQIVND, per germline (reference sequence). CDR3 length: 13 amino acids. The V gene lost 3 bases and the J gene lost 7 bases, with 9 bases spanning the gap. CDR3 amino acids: CASSIGWGEKLFF. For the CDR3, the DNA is TGTGCCAGTAGTATCGGTTGGGGTGAAAAACTGTTTTTT.

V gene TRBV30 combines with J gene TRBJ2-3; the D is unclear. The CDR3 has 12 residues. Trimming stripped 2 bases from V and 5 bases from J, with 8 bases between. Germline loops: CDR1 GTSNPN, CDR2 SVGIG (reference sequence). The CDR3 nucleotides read TGTGCCTGGAGTCGGACCGAAGATACGCAGTATTTT. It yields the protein CAWSRTEDTQYF.

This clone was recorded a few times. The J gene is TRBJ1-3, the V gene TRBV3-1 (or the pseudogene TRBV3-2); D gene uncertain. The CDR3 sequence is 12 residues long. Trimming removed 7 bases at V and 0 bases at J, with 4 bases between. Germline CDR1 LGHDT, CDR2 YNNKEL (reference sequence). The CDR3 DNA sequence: TGTGCCAGCATCTCCTCTGGAAACACCATATATTTT. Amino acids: CASISSGNTIYF.

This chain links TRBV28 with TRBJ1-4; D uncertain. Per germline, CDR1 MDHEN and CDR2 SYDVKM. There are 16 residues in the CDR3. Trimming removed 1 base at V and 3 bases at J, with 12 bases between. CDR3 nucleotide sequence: TGTGCCAGCAGTTTATCGTTGACAAATCCTAATGAAAAACTGTTTTTT. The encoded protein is CASSLSLTNPNEKLFF.

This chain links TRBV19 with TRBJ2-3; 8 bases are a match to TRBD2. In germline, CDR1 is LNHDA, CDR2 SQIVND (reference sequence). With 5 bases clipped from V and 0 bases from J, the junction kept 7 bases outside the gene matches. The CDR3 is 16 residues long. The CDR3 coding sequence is TGTGCCAGTAGTTTCTCCGGGGGGGTAAGCACAGATACGCAGTATTTT. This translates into CASSFSGGVSTDTQYF.

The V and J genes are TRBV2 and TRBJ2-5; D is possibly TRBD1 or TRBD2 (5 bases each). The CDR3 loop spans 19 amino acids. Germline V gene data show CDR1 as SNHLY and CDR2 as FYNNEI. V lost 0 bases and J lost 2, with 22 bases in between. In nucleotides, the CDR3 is TGTGCCAGCAGTGAAGCCTTAGGGACCTTCCCTATCGGACAAGAGACCCAGTACTTC. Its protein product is CASSEALGTFPIGQETQYF.